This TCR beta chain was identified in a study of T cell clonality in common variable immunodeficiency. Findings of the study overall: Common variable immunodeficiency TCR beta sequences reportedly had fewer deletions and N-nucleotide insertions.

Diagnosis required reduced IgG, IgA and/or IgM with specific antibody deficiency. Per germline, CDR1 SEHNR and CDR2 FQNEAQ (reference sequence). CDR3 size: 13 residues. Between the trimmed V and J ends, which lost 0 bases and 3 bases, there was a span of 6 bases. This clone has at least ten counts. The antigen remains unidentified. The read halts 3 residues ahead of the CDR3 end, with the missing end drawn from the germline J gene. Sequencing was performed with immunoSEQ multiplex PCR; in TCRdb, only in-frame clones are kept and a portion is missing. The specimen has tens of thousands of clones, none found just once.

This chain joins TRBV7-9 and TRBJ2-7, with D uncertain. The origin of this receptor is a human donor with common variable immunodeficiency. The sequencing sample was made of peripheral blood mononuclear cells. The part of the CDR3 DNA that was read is TGTGCCAGCAGCTTAGCGCCAGACTACGAG. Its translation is CASSLAPDYE. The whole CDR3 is CASSLAPDYEQYF.